These 19 T cell receptor beta chains were all obtained from the same sample, sequenced in a study of response to subunit inactivated influenza vaccine. TCRdb reprocessed the RT-PCR reads with MiXCR, giving one entry per CDR3 protein. The sample lists approximately 500,000 distinct CDR3 sequences; roughly 13% were seen once. The sequencing used PBMCs from blood, collected 40 to 50 days after vaccination. Source of these receptors: a man between 50 and 59 years old who received an inactivated influenza vaccine.

This clonotype turned up a few times. The chain has TRBV7-9 and TRBJ2-3; D remains ambiguous. Per germline, CDR1 SEHNR and CDR2 FQNEAQ (reference sequence). The CDR3 extends over 16 amino acids. The V end lost 0 bases, the J end lost 0 bases, and 10 bases lay between the germline ends. For the CDR3, the DNA is TGTGCCAGCAGCTTAGCGCGGCAACCCAGCACAGATACGCAGTATTTT. Protein product: CASSLARQPSTDTQYF.

This clonotype has a handful of counts. This sequence joins TRBV19 and TRBJ2-7; D might be TRBD2 (5 bases). Trimming pared 3 bases from V and 4 bases from J, leaving 10 bases between. The V gene's germline CDR1 is LNHDA and CDR2 SQIVND (reference sequence). The CDR3 runs to 13 residues. CDR3 sequence (DNA): TGTGCCAGTAGTATCAGCGGATCTTACGAGCAGTACTTC. Translated: CASSISGSYEQYF.

This clonotype was counted ten times or more. The rearrangement joins TRBV20-1 to TRBJ2-7; D is possibly TRBD1 or TRBD2 (5 bases each). Deletions cut 0 bases from V and 0 bases from J, with 15 bases between. The CDR3 runs to 16 residues. Germline loops: CDR1 DFQATT, CDR2 SNEGSKA (reference sequence). The CDR3 bases are TGCAGTGCTAGAGATGTGTCGGGGACCAACTCCTACGAGCAGTACTTC. Protein sequence: CSARDVSGTNSYEQYF.

This clonotype was observed a few times. The V and J genes are TRBV6-2 or TRBV6-3 and TRBJ2-7; possibly TRBD2 for D (5 bases). This CDR3 has 15 residues. Germline CDR1 is MNHEY and CDR2 is SVGEGT. V lost 7 bases, J lost 5 bases, and 21 bases lay in between. This CDR3 reads CASTLRTEATNEQYF. In DNA, the CDR3 is TGTGCCAGCACCCTTCGGACGGAGGCAACGAACGAGCAGTACTTC.

In its sample, this clonotype was seen a few times. The rearrangement links TRBV29-1 to TRBJ2-1; D call uncertain. This CDR3 spans 14 amino acids. V dropped 3 bases and J dropped 6 bases, with 15 bases sitting between them. Germline values: CDR1 SQVTM, CDR2 ANQGSEA. The CDR3 sequence: CSVEFGGNFNEQFF. CDR3 DNA sequence: TGCAGCGTTGAGTTTGGCGGCAACTTCAATGAGCAGTTCTTC.

The table lists this clonotype with many counts. The rearrangement links TRBV6-2 or TRBV6-3 to TRBJ2-7, with D possibly matching TRBD1 (6 bases). CDR1 MNHEY and CDR2 SVGEGT come from the germline V gene. V shed 5 bases and J shed 5 bases, with 16 bases lying between them. The CDR3 consists of 14 residues. This CDR3 reads CASSLQQGVHEQYF. As DNA, the CDR3 is TGTGCCAGCAGTCTTCAACAGGGTGTCCACGAGCAGTACTTC.

The table lists this clonotype with a few counts. The chain recombines TRBV7-2 with TRBJ2-3, with D uncertain. Trimming stripped 2 bases from V and 5 bases from J, with 14 bases between. CDR3 length equals 15 residues. Germline CDR1 is SGHTA and CDR2 is FQGNSA. The CDR3 bases are TGTGCCAGCAGCTTACAGGCCCGGTCACAAGATACGCAGTATTTT. Translated, it gives CASSLQARSQDTQYF.

This clonotype occurred many times. The chain combines TRBV29-1 with TRBJ2-3; D is ambiguous. Between the trimmed V and J ends, which lost 4 bases and 1 base, there was a span of 3 bases. The CDR3 consists of 11 residues. Germline CDR1 reads SQVTM; CDR2 reads ANQGSEA. The CDR3 protein is CSVAGTDTQYF. The CDR3 DNA sequence: TGCAGCGTTGCAGGCACAGATACGCAGTATTTT.

This clonotype has more than one count but fewer than ten. The V gene is TRBV4-1, the J gene TRBJ1-5; D is uncertain. Germline V gene data show CDR1 as MGHRA and CDR2 as YSYEKL. The CDR3 runs to 14 residues. The V gene lost 3 bases and the J gene lost 6 bases, with 12 bases spanning the gap. Written as DNA, the CDR3 is TGCGCCAGCAGCCAGAGACATGGGAGTCAGCCCCAGCATTTT. Protein: CASSQRHGSQPQHF.

This clonotype has just a few counts. The chain employs TRBV4-3 and TRBJ2-4; the D gene is possibly TRBD1 (5 bases). Germline CDR1 is LGHNA and CDR2 is YSLEER. This CDR3 is built from 13 residues. The V and J ends lost 0 bases and 13 bases respectively, with 13 bases between them. The CDR3 here is CASSQDRQGSQYF. CDR3 sequence (DNA): TGCGCCAGCAGCCAAGATCGGCAGGGATCGCAGTACTTC.

This clonotype was seen a few times. The chain uses TRBV20-1 and TRBJ2-1, with D unclear. This CDR3 is 14 amino acids long. Germline assignment: CDR1 DFQATT and CDR2 SNEGSKA (reference sequence). Between the trimmed V and J ends, which lost 2 bases and 0 bases, there was a span of 8 bases. CDR3 in DNA: TGCAGTGCTAGACAGACAAACTCCTACAATGAGCAGTTCTTC. It codes for CSARQTNSYNEQFF.

This clonotype was observed a handful of times. The chain couples TRBV5-1 to TRBJ1-1; TRBD1 agrees at 7 bases. Germline values: CDR1 SGHRS, CDR2 YFSETQ. The CDR3 loop spans 13 amino acids. The trim removed 1 base at V and 7 bases at J, leaving 4 bases unmatched. The CDR3 DNA reads as TGCGCCAGCAGCTTGCGACAGGGTGGTGAAGCTTTCTTT. Translating it yields CASSLRQGGEAFF.

The chain uses TRBV12-3 or TRBV12-4 and TRBJ2-1, with D uncertain. Deletions cut 5 bases from V and 7 bases from J, with 12 bases between. This CDR3 is 13 amino acids long. CDR3 bases: TGTGCCAGCAGTCCTCCGACTGCGAATGAGCAGTTCTTC. It translates to CASSPPTANEQFF.

The chain couples TRBV2 to TRBJ2-5; 9 bases agree with TRBD2. The CDR3 runs 13 residues. J was trimmed by 5 bases and V by 10 bases; bases with no gene match: 8. Germline V gene data show CDR1 as SNHLY and CDR2 as FYNNEI. CDR3: CANSGGQWETQYF. For the CDR3, the DNA is TGTGCCAATAGCGGGGGCCAGTGGGAGACCCAGTACTTC.

The chain combines TRBV24-1 with TRBJ2-2; 9 bases line up with TRBD1. The germline V gene has CDR1 KGHDR and CDR2 SFDVKD. V gave up 10 bases and J gave up 1 base; unmatched junction bases: 6. The CDR3 runs to 15 residues. CDR3 nucleotides: TGTGCCACTTCGGACAGGGGCGTGAACACCGGGGAGCTGTTTTTT. Translation gives CATSDRGVNTGELFF.

Only a few counts were recorded for this clonotype. This chain links TRBV5-1 with TRBJ2-2; D is perhaps TRBD2 (6 bases). The CDR3 has 16 amino acids. Deletions cut 0 bases from V and 2 bases from J, with 11 bases between. Germline V gene data show CDR1 as SGHRS and CDR2 as YFSETQ. CDR3 nucleotides: TGCGCCAGCAGCTTGGGAACAGGACTAAACACCGGGGAGCTGTTTTTT. It translates to CASSLGTGLNTGELFF.

Many counts were recorded for this clonotype. The genes are TRBV5-6 and TRBJ2-3; D call uncertain. This CDR3 region has 13 residues. Trimming shortened V by 4 bases and J by 3 bases, and 9 bases separated the two germline ends. CDR1 SGHDT and CDR2 YYEEEE come from the germline V gene. This CDR3 is CASSETGTDTQYF. The CDR3 DNA follows: TGTGCCAGCAGCGAAACGGGTACAGATACGCAGTATTTT.

The gene calls are TRBV11-2 and TRBJ2-3; 8 nucleotides agree with TRBD1. The CDR3 consists of 20 residues. Germline V CDR1 and CDR2: SGHAT, FQNNGV. The ends lost 3 bases at V and 1 base at J; junction bases unmatched: 18. The CDR3 coding sequence is TGTGCCAGCAGCTTTGGGCAGGGGGCTCGAGGTCGAGGAGGCACAGATACGCAGTATTTT. Protein product: CASSFGQGARGRGGTDTQYF.

This clonotype was observed a handful of times. CDR3 bases: TGTGCCATCAGTCCAGAAAGCAGGGACAGCTATGGCTACACCTTC. Its protein product is CAISPESRDSYGYTF. The chain combines TRBV10-3 with TRBJ1-2; TRBD1 aligns across 7 bases. This CDR3 has 15 amino acids. Germline-derived CDR1 and CDR2 are ENHRY and SYGVKD. The junction had 10 bases not matched to a gene; V was cut back by 5 bases and J by 4 bases.